A selection of T cell receptor beta chains follows, all from one sample in a study of response to subunit inactivated influenza vaccine. TCRdb passed the RT-PCR reads through MiXCR, listing each CDR3 protein once. The sample includes roughly 670,000 distinct CDR3 sequences, around 13% of them seen just once. Specimen: PBMCs from blood, collected around 15 days before vaccination. Source of these receptors: a man aged 45-60 years who received an inactivated influenza vaccine. CDR3s include the opening cysteine and the closing phenylalanine or tryptophan. A D gene is named only where the DNA matches it firmly. Clone size is given for some rows only: seen once, a few or many times, or a class if the clone is expanded.

>TRBJ2-1|TRBD2|few|TRBV12-3/TRBV12-4
CASASGSSYNEQFF
TGTGCCAGCGCTAGCGGGAGTTCCTACAATGAGCAGTTCTTC
>TRBJ2-3|.|once|TRBV12-3/TRBV12-4
CASSKFNTQYF
TGTGCCAGCAGTAAATTCAATACGCAGTATTTT
>TRBJ1-2|.|few|TRBV5-1
CASRRQRLGGTDGYTF
TGCGCCAGCAGACGACAAAGGCTGGGCGGGACGGATGGCTACACCTTC
>TRBJ1-2|.|.|TRBV7-2
CASSLDPGQGYTF
TGTGCCAGCAGCTTAGATCCGGGGCAGGGCTACACCTTC
>TRBJ2-7|.|few|TRBV4-1
CASSQDSYSDSYEQYF
TGCGCCAGCAGCCAAGATAGTTATTCGGACTCCTACGAGCAGTACTTC
>TRBJ1-2|.|few|TRBV11-2
CASTPLSDYGYTF
TGTGCCAGCACGCCCCTAAGTGACTATGGCTACACCTTC
>TRBJ2-1|TRBD2|many|TRBV7-3
CASSPSSGNNEQFF
TGTGCCAGCTCACCCAGCAGCGGGAACAATGAGCAGTTCTTC
>TRBJ2-3|.|.|TRBV29-1
CSGVLTSTDTQYF
TGCAGCGGGGTGTTAACTAGCACAGATACGCAGTATTTT
>TRBJ2-5|.|few|TRBV5-1
CASSWGEPILETQYF
TGCGCCAGCAGCTGGGGAGAACCCATTCTTGAGACCCAGTACTTC
>TRBJ2-1|TRBD2|few|TRBV20-1
CSARQLAAYNEQFF
TGCAGTGCTAGACAACTAGCGGCTTACAATGAGCAGTTCTTC
>TRBJ2-3|.|.|TRBV24-1
CATSSDTRTDTQYF
TGTGCCACCAGTTCCGACACCCGCACAGATACGCAGTATTTT
>TRBJ2-7|.|many|TRBV19
CASSFDREQYF
TGTGCCAGTAGTTTCGACCGGGAGCAGTACTTC
>TRBJ2-3|TRBD1|few|TRBV7-2
CASQGQITDTQYF
TGTGCCAGCCAGGGACAGATCACAGATACGCAGTATTTT
>TRBJ1-2|.|many|TRBV7-9
CASSLEYGYTF
TGTGCCAGCAGCTTAGAATACGGCTACACCTTC
>TRBJ1-1|TRBD1|.|TRBV27
CASSWGQGYGTEAFF
TGTGCCAGCAGTTGGGGACAGGGGTACGGCACTGAAGCTTTCTTT
>TRBJ2-5|.|.|TRBV5-1
CASSLAGYLRETQYF
TGCGCCAGCAGCTTGGCGGGCTACCTAAGGGAGACCCAGTACTTC
>TRBJ2-7|.|few|TRBV20-1
CSARDRRFGYEQYF
TGCAGTGCTAGAGATCGCAGGTTCGGCTACGAGCAGTACTTC
>TRBJ2-2|TRBD2|few|TRBV10-3
CATSGTSIGTGELFF
TGTGCCACCTCCGGGACTAGTATCGGAACCGGGGAGCTGTTTTTT
>TRBJ2-6|.|.|TRBV7-2
CASSLALGQGGLVGANVLTF
TGTGCCAGCAGCTTAGCGCTAGGGCAGGGGGGCCTGGTTGGGGCCAACGTCCTGACTTTC
>TRBJ2-1|TRBD2|few|TRBV6-1
CASSAGGLVYNEQFF
TGTGCCAGCAGTGCCGGGGGACTAGTCTACAATGAGCAGTTCTTC
>TRBJ2-3|TRBD2|.|TRBV3-1
CASSPPGLAGGYTQYF
TGTGCCAGCAGCCCCCCCGGACTAGCGGGGGGATATACGCAGTATTTT
>TRBJ1-2|.|.|TRBV20-1
CSASKQDNYYGYTF
TGCAGTGCCAGTAAACAGGACAACTACTATGGCTACACCTTC
>TRBJ2-7|.|.|TRBV20-1
CSASSPYRASYEQYF
TGCAGTGCTTCCTCCCCTTACAGGGCCTCCTACGAGCAGTACTTC
>TRBJ2-7|.|.|TRBV6-2/TRBV6-3
CAINQGGNTYEQYF
TGTGCCATCAACCAGGGCGGAAATACCTACGAGCAGTACTTC
>TRBJ2-4|.|many|TRBV30
CATGGRGNRKNIQYF
TGTGCCACCGGGGGCAGAGGAAACCGCAAAAACATTCAGTACTTC
>TRBJ2-4|.|few|TRBV6-2/TRBV6-3
CASSLDSLDIQYF
TGTGCCAGCAGTCTCGACAGTCTTGACATTCAGTACTTC
>TRBJ2-5|TRBD2|.|TRBV18
CASSPFENSGQETQYF
TGTGCCAGCTCACCTTTCGAAAATAGCGGGCAAGAGACCCAGTACTTC
>TRBJ2-5|.|few|TRBV4-3
CASSYDTDTLEETQYF
TGCGCCAGCAGCTACGATACGGACACCCTCGAGGAGACCCAGTACTTC
>TRBJ2-7|.|.|TRBV4-1
CASSRVFTGGDYEQYF
TGCGCCAGCAGCCGAGTTTTTACCGGGGGAGACTACGAGCAGTACTTC
>TRBJ2-5|TRBD1|.|TRBV20-1
CSASRTGSSETQYF
TGCAGTGCTAGCCGGACAGGTTCCTCAGAGACCCAGTACTTC
>TRBJ2-1|TRBD2|many|TRBV5-1
CASSLATSGSYNEQFF
TGCGCCAGCAGCTTGGCCACTAGCGGGAGTTACAATGAGCAGTTCTTC
>TRBJ2-7|.|.|TRBV28
CASSFSRQTYEQYF
TGTGCCAGCAGTTTCTCGCGACAGACCTACGAGCAGTACTTC
>TRBJ2-7|.|.|TRBV4-3
CASSQDSRGDYEQYF
TGCGCCAGCAGCCAAGATTCGAGGGGGGACTACGAGCAGTACTTC
>TRBJ2-2|.|.|TRBV11-1
CASSLELSTGELFF
TGTGCCAGCAGCTTAGAATTGTCCACCGGGGAGCTGTTTTTT
>TRBJ1-1|.|.|TRBV5-1
CASRGAGSNTEAFF
TGCGCCAGCAGGGGGGCAGGGTCGAACACTGAAGCTTTCTTT
>TRBJ2-1|TRBD1|few|TRBV7-2
CASSPGPGGRGEQFF
TGTGCCAGCAGCCCTGGGCCAGGGGGCCGGGGTGAGCAGTTCTTC
>TRBJ2-3|TRBD1|few|TRBV28
CASSTRGFGTDTQYF
TGTGCCAGCAGTACCAGGGGGTTTGGCACAGATACGCAGTATTTT
>TRBJ2-7|.|.|TRBV14
CASSQDLNSHYEQYF
TGTGCCAGCAGCCAAGATCTAAACAGCCACTACGAGCAGTACTTC
>TRBJ2-5|TRBD1|few|TRBV4-2
CASSQESAGQVGETQYF
TGTGCCAGCAGCCAAGAAAGCGCCGGACAGGTCGGGGAGACCCAGTACTTC
>TRBJ1-5|.|many|TRBV28
CASSLLDQPQHF
TGTGCCAGCAGCTTGCTAGATCAGCCCCAGCATTTT
>TRBJ2-1|.|few|TRBV12-3/TRBV12-4
CASRPEGNEQFF
TGTGCCAGCAGGCCCGAGGGTAATGAGCAGTTCTTC
>TRBJ2-1|TRBD2|few|TRBV6-5
CASSYAVAGGYNEQFF
TGTGCCAGCAGCTACGCCGTAGCGGGAGGGTACAATGAGCAGTTCTTC
>TRBJ2-5|TRBD2|.|TRBV7-2
CASSVAGVETQYF
TGTGCCAGCAGCGTAGCGGGAGTGGAGACCCAGTACTTC
>TRBJ1-4|TRBD1|few|TRBV12-3/TRBV12-4
CASSLPPQTGSNEKLFF
TGTGCCAGCAGTCTGCCGCCTCAGACAGGGTCGAACGAAAAACTGTTTTTT
>TRBJ2-3|.|few|TRBV21-1
CASSPRLSITPSTDTQYF
TGTGCCAGCAGCCCCCGACTAAGTATAACCCCTAGCACAGATACGCAGTATTTT
>TRBJ2-1|.|.|TRBV7-8
CASSGLVRARGQNYNEQFF
TGTGCCAGCAGCGGCTTAGTTCGCGCGAGGGGACAAAATTACAATGAGCAGTTCTTC
>TRBJ1-1|.|few|TRBV5-1
CASSSDGYTEAFF
TGCGCCAGCAGCTCAGACGGTTACACTGAAGCTTTCTTT
>TRBJ2-5|.|.|TRBV12-3/TRBV12-4
CASKFKKQETQYF
TGTGCCAGCAAGTTTAAGAAGCAAGAGACCCAGTACTTC
>TRBJ2-7|.|.|TRBV11-3
CASSSSTGRITEQYF
TGTGCCAGCAGCTCGTCAACAGGGCGGATAACCGAGCAGTACTTC
>TRBJ2-3|.|few|TRBV24-1
CATTKMDHPHRATQYF
TGTGCCACCACTAAGATGGACCACCCTCACAGAGCTACGCAGTATTTT
>TRBJ2-7|.|.|TRBV12-3/TRBV12-4
CASSSPPGEEQYF
TGTGCCAGCAGTTCACCCCCGGGAGAGGAGCAGTACTTC
>TRBJ2-7|TRBD2|few|TRBV18
CASSMGLAGVYEQYF
TGTGCCAGCTCAATGGGACTAGCGGGAGTCTACGAGCAGTACTTC
>TRBJ2-2|.|few|TRBV28
CASSLPSASTTGELFF
TGTGCCAGCAGTTTACCCTCAGCATCAACCACCGGGGAGCTGTTTTTT
>TRBJ1-2|.|few|TRBV5-1
CASSLEGVYGYTF
TGCGCCAGCAGCTTGGAAGGGGTCTATGGCTACACCTTC
>TRBJ2-1|.|many|TRBV6-5
CASSYYGPYNEQFF
TGTGCCAGCAGTTACTACGGGCCTTACAATGAGCAGTTCTTC
>TRBJ2-1|TRBD1|few|TRBV7-3
CASSQGQASYNEQFF
TGTGCCAGCAGCCAAGGACAGGCTTCCTACAATGAGCAGTTCTTC
>TRBJ2-1|.|many|TRBV5-6
CASSLVAHEQFF
TGTGCCAGCAGCTTGGTAGCGCATGAGCAGTTCTTC
>TRBJ2-5|.|few|TRBV5-1
CASRSTGTYQETQYF
TGCGCCAGCAGAAGTACAGGGACGTACCAAGAGACCCAGTACTTC
>TRBJ2-1|TRBD2|few|TRBV11-2
CASSLLSGSPGRGQFF
TGTGCCAGCAGCCTACTTAGCGGGAGCCCCGGGAGGGGGCAGTTCTTC